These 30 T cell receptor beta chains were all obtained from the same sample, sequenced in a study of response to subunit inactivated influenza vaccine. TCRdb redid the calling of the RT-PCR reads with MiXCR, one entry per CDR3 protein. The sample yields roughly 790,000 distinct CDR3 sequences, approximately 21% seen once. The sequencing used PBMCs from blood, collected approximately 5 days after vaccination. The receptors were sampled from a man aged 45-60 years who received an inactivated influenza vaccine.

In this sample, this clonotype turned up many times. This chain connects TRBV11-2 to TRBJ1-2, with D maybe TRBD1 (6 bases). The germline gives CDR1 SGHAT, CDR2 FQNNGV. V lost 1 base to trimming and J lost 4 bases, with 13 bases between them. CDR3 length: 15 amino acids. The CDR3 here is CASSLVAAGAYGYTF. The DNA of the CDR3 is TGTGCCAGCAGCTTAGTGGCGGCAGGGGCCTATGGCTACACCTTC.

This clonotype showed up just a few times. CDR3 loop: CASSEFPHSSYNEQFF. CDR3 nucleotides: TGTGCCAGCAGCGAATTCCCCCATAGCTCCTACAATGAGCAGTTCTTC. The chain couples TRBV5-5 to TRBJ2-1; unclear D gene. This CDR3 is built from 16 residues. Trimming stripped 4 bases from V and 0 bases from J, with 14 bases between. Germline V lookup: CDR1 SGHKS, CDR2 YYEKEE (reference sequence).

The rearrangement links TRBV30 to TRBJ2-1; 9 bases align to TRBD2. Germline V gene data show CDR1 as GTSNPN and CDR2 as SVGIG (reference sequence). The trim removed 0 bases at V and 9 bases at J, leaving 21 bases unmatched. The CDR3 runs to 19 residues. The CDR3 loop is CAWSVLRTLAGVRGSEQFF. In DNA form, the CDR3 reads TGTGCCTGGAGTGTCCTTAGAACCTTAGCGGGAGTGCGGGGCAGTGAGCAGTTCTTC.

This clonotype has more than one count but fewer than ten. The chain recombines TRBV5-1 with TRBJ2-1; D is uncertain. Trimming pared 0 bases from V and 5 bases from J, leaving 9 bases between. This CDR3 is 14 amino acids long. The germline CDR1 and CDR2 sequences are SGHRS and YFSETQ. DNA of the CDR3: TGCGCCAGCAGCTTGGGGCTAGTTGACAATGAGCAGTTCTTC. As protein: CASSLGLVDNEQFF.

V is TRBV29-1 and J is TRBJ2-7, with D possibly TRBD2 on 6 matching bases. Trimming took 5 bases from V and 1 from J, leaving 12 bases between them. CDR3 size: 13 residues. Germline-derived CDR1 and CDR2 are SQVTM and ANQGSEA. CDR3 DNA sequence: TGCAGCGTTCGAGGACTATTTTCCTACGAGCAGTACTTC. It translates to CSVRGLFSYEQYF.

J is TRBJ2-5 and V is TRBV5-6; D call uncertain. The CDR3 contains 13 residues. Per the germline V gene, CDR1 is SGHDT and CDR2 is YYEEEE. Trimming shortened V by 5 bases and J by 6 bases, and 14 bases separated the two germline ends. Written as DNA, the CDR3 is TGTGCCAGCAGTCCCGACCTTGGGAAGACCCAGTACTTC. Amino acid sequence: CASSPDLGKTQYF. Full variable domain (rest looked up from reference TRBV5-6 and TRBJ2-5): DAGVTQSPTHLIKTRGQQVTLRCSPKSGHDTVSWYQQALGQGPQFIFQYYEEEERQRGNFPDRFSGHQFPNYSSELNVNALLLGDSALYLCASSPDLGKTQYFGPGTRLLVL.

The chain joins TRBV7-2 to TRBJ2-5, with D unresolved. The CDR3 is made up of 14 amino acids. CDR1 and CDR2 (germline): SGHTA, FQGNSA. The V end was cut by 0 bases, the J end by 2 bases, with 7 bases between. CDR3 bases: TGTGCCAGCAGCTTAGCGTTTTCTCAAGAGACCCAGTACTTC. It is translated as CASSLAFSQETQYF.

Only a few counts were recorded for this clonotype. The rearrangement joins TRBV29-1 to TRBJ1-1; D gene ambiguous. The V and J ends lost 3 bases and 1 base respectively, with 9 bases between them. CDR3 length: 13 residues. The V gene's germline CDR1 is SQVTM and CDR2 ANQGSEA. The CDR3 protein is CSVDRHQNTEAFF. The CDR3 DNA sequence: TGCAGCGTTGATAGACACCAGAACACTGAAGCTTTCTTT.

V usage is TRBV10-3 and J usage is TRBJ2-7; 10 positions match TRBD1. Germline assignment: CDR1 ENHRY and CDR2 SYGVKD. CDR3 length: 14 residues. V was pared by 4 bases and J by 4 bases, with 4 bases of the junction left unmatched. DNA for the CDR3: TGTGCCATCAGTGGGGGACAGGGGTTGTACGAGCAGTACTTC. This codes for CAISGGQGLYEQYF.

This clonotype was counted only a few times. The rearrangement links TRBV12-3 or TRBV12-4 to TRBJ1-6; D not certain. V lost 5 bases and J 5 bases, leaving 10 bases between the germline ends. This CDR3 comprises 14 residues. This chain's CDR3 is CASSPGLNNSPLHF. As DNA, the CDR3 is TGTGCCAGCAGTCCGGGTCTCAATAATTCACCCCTCCACTTT.

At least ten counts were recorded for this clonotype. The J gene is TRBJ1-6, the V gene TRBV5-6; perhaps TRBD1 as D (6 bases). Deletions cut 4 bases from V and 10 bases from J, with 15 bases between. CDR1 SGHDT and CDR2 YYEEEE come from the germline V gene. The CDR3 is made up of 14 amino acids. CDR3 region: CASSRGRGGSPLHF. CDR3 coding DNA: TGTGCCAGCAGCCGAGGCAGGGGTGGGTCACCCCTCCACTTT.

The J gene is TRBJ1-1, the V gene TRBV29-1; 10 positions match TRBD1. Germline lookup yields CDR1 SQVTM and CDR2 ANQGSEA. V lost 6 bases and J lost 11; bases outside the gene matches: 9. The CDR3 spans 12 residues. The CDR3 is CSVRRQGAGAFF. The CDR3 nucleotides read TGCAGCGTCCGTAGACAGGGGGCTGGCGCTTTCTTT.

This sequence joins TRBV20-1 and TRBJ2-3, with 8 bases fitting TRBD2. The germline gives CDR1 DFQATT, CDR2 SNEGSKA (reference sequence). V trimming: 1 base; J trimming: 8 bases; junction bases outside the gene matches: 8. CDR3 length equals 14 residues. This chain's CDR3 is CSARVPTSVLTQYF. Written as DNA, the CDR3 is TGCAGTGCTAGAGTTCCGACTAGCGTCCTTACGCAGTATTTT.

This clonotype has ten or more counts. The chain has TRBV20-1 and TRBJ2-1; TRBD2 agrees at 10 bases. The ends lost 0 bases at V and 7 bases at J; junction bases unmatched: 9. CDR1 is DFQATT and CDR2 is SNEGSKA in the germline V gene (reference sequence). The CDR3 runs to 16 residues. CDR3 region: CSAREPMSGRGNEQFF. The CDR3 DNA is TGCAGTGCTAGAGAGCCTATGAGCGGGAGGGGGAATGAGCAGTTCTTC.

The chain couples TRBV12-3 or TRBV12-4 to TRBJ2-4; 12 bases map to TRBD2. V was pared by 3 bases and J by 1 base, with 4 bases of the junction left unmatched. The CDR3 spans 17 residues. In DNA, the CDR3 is TGTGCCAGCAGTTTCTCCGGACTAGCGGGGGCCAAAAACATTCAGTACTTC. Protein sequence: CASSFSGLAGAKNIQYF.

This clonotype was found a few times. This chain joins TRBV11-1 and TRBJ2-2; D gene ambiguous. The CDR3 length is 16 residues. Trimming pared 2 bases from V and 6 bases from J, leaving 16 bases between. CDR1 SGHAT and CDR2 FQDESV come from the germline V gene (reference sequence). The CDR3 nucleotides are TGTGCCAGCAGCTTAAACCGGGTCCTAGAACCCGGGGAGCTGTTTTTT. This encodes CASSLNRVLEPGELFF.

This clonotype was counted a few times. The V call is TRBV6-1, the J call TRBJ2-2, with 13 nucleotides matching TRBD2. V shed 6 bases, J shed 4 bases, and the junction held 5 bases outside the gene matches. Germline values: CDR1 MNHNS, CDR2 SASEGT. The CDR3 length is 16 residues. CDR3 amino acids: CASRPTSGGATGELFF. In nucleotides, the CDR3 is TGTGCCAGCAGACCCACTAGCGGGGGGGCCACCGGGGAGCTGTTTTTT.

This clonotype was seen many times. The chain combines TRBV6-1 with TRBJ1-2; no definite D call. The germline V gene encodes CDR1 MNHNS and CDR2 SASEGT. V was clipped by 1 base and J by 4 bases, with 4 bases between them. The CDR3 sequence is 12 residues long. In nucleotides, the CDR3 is TGTGCCAGCAGTGAAGACGGCTATGGCTACACCTTC. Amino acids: CASSEDGYGYTF.

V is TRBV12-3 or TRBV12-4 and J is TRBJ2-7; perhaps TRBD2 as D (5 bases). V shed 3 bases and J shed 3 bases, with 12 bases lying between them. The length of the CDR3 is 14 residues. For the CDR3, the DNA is TGTGCCAGCAGTTTCGGGGATTCAGGCTACGAGCAGTACTTC. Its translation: CASSFGDSGYEQYF.

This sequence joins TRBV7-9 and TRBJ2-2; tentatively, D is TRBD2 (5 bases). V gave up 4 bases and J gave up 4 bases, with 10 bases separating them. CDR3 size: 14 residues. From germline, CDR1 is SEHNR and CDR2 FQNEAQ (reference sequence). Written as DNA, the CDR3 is TGTGCCAGCAGCTCAAGCGGAAGCACCGGGGAGCTGTTTTTT. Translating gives CASSSSGSTGELFF. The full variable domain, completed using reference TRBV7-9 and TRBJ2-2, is DTGVSQNPRHKITKRGQNVTFRCDPISEHNRLYWYRQTLGQGPEFLTYFQNEAQLEKSRLLSDRFSAERPKGSFSTLEIQRTEQGDSAMYLCASSSSGSTGELFFGEGSRLTVL.

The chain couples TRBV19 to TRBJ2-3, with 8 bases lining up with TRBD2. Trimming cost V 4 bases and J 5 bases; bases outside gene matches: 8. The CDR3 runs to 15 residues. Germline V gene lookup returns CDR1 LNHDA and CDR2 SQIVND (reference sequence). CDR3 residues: CASSTVGRAQDTQYF. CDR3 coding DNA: TGTGCCAGTAGTACTGTCGGGAGGGCCCAAGATACGCAGTATTTT.

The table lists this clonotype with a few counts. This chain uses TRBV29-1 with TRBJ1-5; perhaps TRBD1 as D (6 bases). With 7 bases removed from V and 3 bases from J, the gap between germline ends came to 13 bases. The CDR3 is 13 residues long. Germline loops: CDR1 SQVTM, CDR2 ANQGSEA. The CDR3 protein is CSAMTGVNQPQHF. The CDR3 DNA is TGCAGCGCTATGACAGGAGTCAATCAGCCCCAGCATTTT. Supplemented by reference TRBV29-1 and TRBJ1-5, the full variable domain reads SAVISQKPSRDICQRGTSLTIQCQVDSQVTMMFWYRQQPGQSLTLIATANQGSEATYESGFVIDKFPISRPNLTFSTLTVSNMSPEDSSIYLCSAMTGVNQPQHFGDGTRLSIL.

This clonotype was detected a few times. As DNA, the CDR3 is TGTGCCAGCAGGCCCGGGACTATTAACAATGAGCAGTTCTTC. Its protein is CASRPGTINNEQFF. The chain combines TRBV7-7 with TRBJ2-1; 7 bases line up with TRBD2. CDR3 length: 14 amino acids. The trim removed 6 bases at V and 5 bases at J, leaving 7 bases unmatched. Germline V gene lookup returns CDR1 SSHAT and CDR2 FNYEAQ (reference sequence).

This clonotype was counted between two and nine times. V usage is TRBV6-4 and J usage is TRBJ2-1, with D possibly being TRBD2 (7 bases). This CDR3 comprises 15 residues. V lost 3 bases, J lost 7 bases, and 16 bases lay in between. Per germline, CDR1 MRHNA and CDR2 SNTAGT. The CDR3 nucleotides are TGTGCCAGCAGTGAAGAGGGGGGGATACCTAATGAGCAGTTCTTC. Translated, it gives CASSEEGGIPNEQFF.

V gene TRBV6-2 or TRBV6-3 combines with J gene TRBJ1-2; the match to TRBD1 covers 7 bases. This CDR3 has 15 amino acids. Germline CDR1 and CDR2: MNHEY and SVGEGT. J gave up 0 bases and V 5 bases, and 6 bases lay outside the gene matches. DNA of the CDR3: TGTGCCAGCAGTACCTCGGACAGGCCTAACTATGGCTACACCTTC. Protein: CASSTSDRPNYGYTF.

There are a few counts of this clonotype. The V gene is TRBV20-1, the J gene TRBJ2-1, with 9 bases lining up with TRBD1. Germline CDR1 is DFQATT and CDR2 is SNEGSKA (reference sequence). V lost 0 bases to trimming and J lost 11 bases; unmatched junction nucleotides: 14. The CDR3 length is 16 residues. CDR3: CSARERTGASLNKQFF. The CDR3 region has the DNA TGCAGTGCTAGAGAGCGGACAGGGGCATCTCTTAATAAGCAGTTCTTC.

As DNA, the CDR3 is TGTGCCAGCAGCTCACTAGGACCCACAGGGACCCAGTACTTC. Translation gives CASSSLGPTGTQYF. V gene TRBV11-2 combines with J gene TRBJ2-5, with D tentatively TRBD1 or TRBD2 (5 bases each). The V end lost 4 bases, the J end lost 7 bases, and 16 bases lay between the germline ends. This CDR3 region has 14 residues. Per the germline V gene, CDR1 is SGHAT and CDR2 is FQNNGV.

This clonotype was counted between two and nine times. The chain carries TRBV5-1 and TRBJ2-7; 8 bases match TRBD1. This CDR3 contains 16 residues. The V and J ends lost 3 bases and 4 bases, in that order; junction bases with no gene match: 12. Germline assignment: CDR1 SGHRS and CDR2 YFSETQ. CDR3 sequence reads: CASSWNHRDRSYEQYF. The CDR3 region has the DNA TGCGCCAGCAGCTGGAACCACCGGGACAGGTCATACGAGCAGTACTTC.

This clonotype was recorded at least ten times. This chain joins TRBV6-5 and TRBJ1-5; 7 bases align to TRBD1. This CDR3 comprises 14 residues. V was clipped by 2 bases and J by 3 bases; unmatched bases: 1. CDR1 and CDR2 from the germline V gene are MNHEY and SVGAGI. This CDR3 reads CASSYRGPNQPQHF. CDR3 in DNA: TGTGCCAGCAGTTACAGGGGGCCCAATCAGCCCCAGCATTTT.

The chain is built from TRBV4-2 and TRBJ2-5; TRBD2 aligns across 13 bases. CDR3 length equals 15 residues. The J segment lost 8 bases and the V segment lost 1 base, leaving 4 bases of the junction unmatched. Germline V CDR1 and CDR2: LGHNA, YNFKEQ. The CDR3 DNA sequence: TGTGCCAGCAGCCAAGCTACTAGCGGGGGGGGCACCCAGTACTTC. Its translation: CASSQATSGGGTQYF.